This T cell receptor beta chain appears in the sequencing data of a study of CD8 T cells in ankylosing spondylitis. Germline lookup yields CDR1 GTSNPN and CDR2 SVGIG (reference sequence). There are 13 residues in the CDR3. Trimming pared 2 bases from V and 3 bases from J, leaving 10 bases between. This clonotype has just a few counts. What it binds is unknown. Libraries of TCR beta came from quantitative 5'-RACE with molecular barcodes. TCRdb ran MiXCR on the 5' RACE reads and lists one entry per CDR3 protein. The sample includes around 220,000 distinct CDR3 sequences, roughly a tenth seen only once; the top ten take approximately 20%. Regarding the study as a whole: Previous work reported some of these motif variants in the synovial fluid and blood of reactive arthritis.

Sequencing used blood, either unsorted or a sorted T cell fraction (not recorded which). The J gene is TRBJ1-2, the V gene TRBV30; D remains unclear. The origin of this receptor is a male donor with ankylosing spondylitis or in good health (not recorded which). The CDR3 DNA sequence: TGTGCCTGGAGTCTAGAGATTGACTATGGCTACACCTTC. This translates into CAWSLEIDYGYTF.